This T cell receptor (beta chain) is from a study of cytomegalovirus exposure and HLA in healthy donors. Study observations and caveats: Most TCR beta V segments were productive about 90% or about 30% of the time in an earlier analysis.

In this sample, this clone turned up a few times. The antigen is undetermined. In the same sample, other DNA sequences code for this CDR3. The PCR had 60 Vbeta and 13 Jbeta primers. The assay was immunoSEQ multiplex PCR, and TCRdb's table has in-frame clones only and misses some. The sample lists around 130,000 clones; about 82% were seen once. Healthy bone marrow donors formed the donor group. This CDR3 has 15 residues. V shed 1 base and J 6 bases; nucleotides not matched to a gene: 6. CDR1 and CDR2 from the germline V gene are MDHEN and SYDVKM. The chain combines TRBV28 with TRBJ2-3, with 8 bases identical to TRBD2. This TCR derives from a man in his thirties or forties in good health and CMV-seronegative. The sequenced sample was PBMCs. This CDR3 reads CASSLLAGGADTQYF. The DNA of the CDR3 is TGTGCCAGCAGTTTATTGGCGGGAGGTGCGGATACGCAGTATTTT.